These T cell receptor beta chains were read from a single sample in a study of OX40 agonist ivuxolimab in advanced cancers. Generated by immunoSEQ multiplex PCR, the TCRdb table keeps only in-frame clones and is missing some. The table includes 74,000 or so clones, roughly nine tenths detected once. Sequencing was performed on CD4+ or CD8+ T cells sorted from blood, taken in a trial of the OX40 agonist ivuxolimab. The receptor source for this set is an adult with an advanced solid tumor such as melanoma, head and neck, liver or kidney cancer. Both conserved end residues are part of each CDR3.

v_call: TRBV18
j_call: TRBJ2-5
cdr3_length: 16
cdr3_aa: CASSPVPFAVQETQYF

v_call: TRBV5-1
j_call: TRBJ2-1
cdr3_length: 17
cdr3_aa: CASSSGLAPSSYNEQFF

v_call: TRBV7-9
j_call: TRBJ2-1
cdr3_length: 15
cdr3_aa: CASSPPGLVANEQFF

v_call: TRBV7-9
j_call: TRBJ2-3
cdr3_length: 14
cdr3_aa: CASSLKGSTDTQYF

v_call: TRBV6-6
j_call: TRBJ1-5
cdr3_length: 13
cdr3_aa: CASKWGSNQPQHF

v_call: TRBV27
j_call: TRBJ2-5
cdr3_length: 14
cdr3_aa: CATRASGRGETQYF

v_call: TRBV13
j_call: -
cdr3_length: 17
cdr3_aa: CASSLGRFERFGVEQYF

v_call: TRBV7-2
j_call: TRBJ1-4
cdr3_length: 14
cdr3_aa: CASSPTATNEKLFF

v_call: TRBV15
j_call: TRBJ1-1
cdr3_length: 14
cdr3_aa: CATSSHPMNTEAFF

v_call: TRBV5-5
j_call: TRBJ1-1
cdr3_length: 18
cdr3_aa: CASSLVGNLADMNTEAFF

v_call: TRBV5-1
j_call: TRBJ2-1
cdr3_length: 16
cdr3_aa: CASSFRAGGPRNEQFF

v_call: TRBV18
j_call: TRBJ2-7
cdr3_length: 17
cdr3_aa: CASSPPLAGNTAYEQYF

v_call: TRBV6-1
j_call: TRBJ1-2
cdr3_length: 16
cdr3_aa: CASSEEWTEPNYGYTF

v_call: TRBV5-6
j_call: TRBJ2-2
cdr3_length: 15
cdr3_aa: CASSLGLADTGELFF

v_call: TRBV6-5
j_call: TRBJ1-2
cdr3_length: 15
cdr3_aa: CASREPGQGRYSYTF

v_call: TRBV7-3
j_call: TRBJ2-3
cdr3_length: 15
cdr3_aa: CASSPLGAGVDTQYF

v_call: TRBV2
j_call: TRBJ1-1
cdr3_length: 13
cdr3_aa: CASSLQGPSEAFF

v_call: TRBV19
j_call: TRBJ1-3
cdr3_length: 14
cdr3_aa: CASSIRGAGDTIYF

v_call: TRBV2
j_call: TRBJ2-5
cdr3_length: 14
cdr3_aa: CASSEGRLQETQYF

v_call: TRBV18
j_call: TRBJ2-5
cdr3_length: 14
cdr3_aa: CASSRTSGQETQYF

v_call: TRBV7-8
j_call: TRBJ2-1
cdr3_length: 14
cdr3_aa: CASSLERAYNEQFF

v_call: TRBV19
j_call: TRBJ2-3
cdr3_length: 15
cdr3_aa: CASTPSGVLTDTQYF

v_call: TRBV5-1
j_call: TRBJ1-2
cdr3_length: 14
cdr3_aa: CASSNAGGNYGYTF

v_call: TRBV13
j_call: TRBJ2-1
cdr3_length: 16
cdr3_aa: CASSQRGGLGTHEQFF

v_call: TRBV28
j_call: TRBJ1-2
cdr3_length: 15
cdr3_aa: CASSSPGEADYGYTF

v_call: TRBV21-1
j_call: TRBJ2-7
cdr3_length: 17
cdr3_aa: CASSSTGGRGLYTRQYF

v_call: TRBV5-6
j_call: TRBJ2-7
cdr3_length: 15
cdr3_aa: CASSPPGGSSYEQYF

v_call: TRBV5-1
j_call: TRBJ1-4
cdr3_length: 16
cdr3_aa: CASSLVGGGTNEKLFF

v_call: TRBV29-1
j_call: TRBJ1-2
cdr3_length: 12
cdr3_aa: CSAQGLRDGYTF

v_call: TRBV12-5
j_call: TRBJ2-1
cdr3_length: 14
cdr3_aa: CASGLGGGGDEQFF

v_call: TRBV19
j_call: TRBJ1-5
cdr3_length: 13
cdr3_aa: CASRAQGYQPQHF

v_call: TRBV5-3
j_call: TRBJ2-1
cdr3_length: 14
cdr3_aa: CASSFLGPYNEQFF

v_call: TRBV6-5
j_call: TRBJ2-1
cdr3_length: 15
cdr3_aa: CASSYQLAGEAEQFF

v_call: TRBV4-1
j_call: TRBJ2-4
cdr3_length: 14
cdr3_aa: CASSPRDGKNIQYF

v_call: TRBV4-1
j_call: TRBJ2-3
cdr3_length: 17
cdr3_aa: CASSHASGRKRTDTQYF

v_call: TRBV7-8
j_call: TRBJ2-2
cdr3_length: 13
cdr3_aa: CASSLVDTGELFF

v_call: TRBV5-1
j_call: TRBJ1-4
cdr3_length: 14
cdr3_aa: CASRSLQGSEKLFF

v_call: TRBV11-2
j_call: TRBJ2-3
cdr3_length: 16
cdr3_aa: CASSFLAGASSDTQYF

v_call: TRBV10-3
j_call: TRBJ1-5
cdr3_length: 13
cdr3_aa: CAISGGGNQPQHF

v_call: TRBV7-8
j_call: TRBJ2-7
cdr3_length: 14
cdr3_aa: CASSLEFSSYEQYF

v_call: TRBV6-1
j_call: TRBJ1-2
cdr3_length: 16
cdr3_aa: CASSEWPQNANYGYTF

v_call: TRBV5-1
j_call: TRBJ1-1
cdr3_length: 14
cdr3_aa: CASSVRVSDTEAFF

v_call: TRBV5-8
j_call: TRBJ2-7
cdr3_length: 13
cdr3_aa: CASSPRGWYEQYF

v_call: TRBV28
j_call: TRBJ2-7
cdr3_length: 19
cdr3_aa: CASSLEGRMGTSGAYEQYF

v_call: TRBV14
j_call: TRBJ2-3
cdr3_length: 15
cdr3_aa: CASSLTSGLTDTQYF

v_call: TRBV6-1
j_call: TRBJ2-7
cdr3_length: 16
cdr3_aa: CASSGLTGQANYEQYF

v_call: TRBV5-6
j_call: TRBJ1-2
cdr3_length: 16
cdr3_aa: CASSLYQTGARDGYTF

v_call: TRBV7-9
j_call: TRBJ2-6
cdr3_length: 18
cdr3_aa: CASSLPQSVTSGANVLTF

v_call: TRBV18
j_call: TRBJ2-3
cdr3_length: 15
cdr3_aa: CASSPSSGGSDTQYF

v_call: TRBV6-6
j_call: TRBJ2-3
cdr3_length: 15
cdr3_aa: CASSYGQPLRDTQYF

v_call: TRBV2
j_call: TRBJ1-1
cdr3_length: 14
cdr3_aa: CASSKDRDRPEAFF

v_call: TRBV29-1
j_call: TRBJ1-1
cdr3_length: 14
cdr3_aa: CSVDPWTLNTEAFF

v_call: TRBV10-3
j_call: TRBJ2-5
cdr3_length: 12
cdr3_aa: CAIRDRAETQYF

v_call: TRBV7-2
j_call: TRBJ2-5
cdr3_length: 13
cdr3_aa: CASSLAQQETQYF

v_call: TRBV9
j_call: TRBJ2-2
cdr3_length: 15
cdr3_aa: CASSTSGVGPGELFF

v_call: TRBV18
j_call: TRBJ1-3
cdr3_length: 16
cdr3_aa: CASSPQSQNSGNTIYF

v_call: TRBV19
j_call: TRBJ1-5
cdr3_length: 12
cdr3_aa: CASSDRFPPQHF